The T cell receptor (beta chain) under discussion was sequenced for a study of blood T cells in healthy people across ages. Notes on this clonotype: Its specificity is not known.

Points from the study as a whole: With age, beta diversity per million T cells declined roughly linearly, significantly by 40 to 50.

Trimming removed 6 bases from V and 3 bases from J; junction bases left unmatched: 3. The germline gives CDR1 SQVTM, CDR2 ANQGSEA. The CDR3 spans 12 residues. A second PCR, run for about 6 to 11 cycles, used a sample-barcoded 5' primer plus a J-beta primer mix. TCRdb analysed the 5' RACE reads with MiXCR anew, one entry per CDR3 protein. The table has about 760,000 distinct CDR3 sequences, approximately 25% seen once. These sequences were also reported in another study, on T cells of mothers and their children. That report adds: The second PCR's M1S primer added sample barcodes and 2-4 random nucleotides.

This sequence originates from a boy younger than 18 in good health. Material for sequencing was blood. The chain carries TRBV29-1 and TRBJ1-2; 8 positions match TRBD1. CDR3 protein: CSVAGGDYGYTF. The CDR3 nucleotides are TGCAGCGTGGCAGGGGGCGACTATGGCTACACCTTC. Together with reference TRBV29-1 and TRBJ1-2, the CDR3 gives the full variable domain: SAVISQKPSRDICQRGTSLTIQCQVDSQVTMMFWYRQQPGQSLTLIATANQGSEATYESGFVIDKFPISRPNLTFSTLTVSNMSPEDSSIYLCSVAGGDYGYTFGSGTRLTVV.